This TCR beta chain was sequenced for a study of blood T cells in healthy people across ages. Next came a second PCR, run for about 6 to 12 cycles, which used a sample-barcoded 5' primer along with a J-beta primer mix. TCRdb independently ran MiXCR on the 5' RACE reads; one entry per CDR3 protein. Among about 800,000 distinct CDR3 sequences listed, about 62% were seen once. CDR1 is SGHRS and CDR2 is YFSETQ in the germline V gene. This CDR3 is built from 18 residues. V shed 6 bases and J 2 bases; nucleotides not matched to a gene: 9. This receptor was identified in a man aged 25 to 40 in good health. The chain links TRBV5-1 to TRBJ2-6; TRBD1 matches 12 bases. Sequencing was done on a sample of blood. The CDR3 DNA reads TGCGCCAGCAATCCAGGGGACAGGGGGCGTACTGGGGCCAACGTCCTGACTTTC. Its translation is CASNPGDRGRTGANVLTF.